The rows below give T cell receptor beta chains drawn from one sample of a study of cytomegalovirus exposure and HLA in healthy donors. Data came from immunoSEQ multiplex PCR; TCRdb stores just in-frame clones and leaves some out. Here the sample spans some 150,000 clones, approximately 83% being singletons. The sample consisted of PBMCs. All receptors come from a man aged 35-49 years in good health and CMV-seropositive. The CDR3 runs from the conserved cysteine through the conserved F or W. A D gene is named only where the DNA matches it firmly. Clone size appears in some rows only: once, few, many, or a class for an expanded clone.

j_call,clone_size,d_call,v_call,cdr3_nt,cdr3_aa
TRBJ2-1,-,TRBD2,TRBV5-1,TGCGCCAGCAGGACCGCCGGGACTAGCGTCCATGAGCAGTTCTTC,CASRTAGTSVHEQFF
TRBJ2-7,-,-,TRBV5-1,TGCGCCAGCAGCTTAACCACAGGAACCTCCTACGAGCAGTACTTC,CASSLTTGTSYEQYF
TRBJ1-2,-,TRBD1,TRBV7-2,TGTGCCAGCAGGAGATATAGACAGGGGGCAGAGGGCGGCTACACCTTC,CASRRYRQGAEGGYTF
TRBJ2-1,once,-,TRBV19,TGTGCCAGTAGTATCGGGGAGAACTACAATGAGCAGTTCTTC,CASSIGENYNEQFF
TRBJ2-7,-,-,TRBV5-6,TGTGCCAGCAGCCAAACACGGAGCTCCTACGAGCAGTACTTC,CASSQTRSSYEQYF
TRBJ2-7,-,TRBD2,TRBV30,TGTGCCTGTCAAGAGTCCGGGACTAGCGGTCTGCAGCAGTACTTC,CACQESGTSGLQQYF
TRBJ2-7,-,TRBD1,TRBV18,TGTGCCAGATCTACAGGGGCTCCATTGTCCCACGAGCAGTACTTC,CARSTGAPLSHEQYF
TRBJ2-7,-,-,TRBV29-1,TGCAGCGTTGAACTACCTCTCGTGGGGGCGGGTCTCTCCTACGAGCAGTACTTC,CSVELPLVGAGLSYEQYF
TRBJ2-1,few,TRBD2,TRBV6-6,TGTGCCAGCAGTATAGCGGGAAAGAACAATGAGCAGTTCTTC,CASSIAGKNNEQFF
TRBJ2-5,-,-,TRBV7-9,TGTGCCAGCAGCTTAGACACGGGAGCAGCCGAGACCCAGTACTTC,CASSLDTGAAETQYF
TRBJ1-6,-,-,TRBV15,TGTGCCACCAGCGCGCGCGGGGATTCACCCCTCCACTTT,CATSARGDSPLHF
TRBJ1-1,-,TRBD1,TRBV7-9,TGTGCCAGCAGCTTTGTACAGGGGGCCACTGAAGCTTTCTTT,CASSFVQGATEAFF
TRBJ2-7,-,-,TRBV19,TGTGCCAGTAGTGCCCGGGACGGGAGCTCCTACGAGCAGTACTTC,CASSARDGSSYEQYF
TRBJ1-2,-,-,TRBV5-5,TGTGCCAGCAGCTTACAGTACTATGGCTACACCTTC,CASSLQYYGYTF
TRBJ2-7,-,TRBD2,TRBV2,TGTGCCTCGGGGGGATTCTCCTACGAGCAGTACTTC,CASGGFSYEQYF
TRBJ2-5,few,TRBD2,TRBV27,TGTGCCAGCAGTTCGGGACTAGCGGGAGTCAGAGAGACCCAGTACTTC,CASSSGLAGVRETQYF
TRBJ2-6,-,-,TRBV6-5,TGTGCCAGCAGCCTGTCGGGTCCTGGGGCCAACGTCCTGACTTTC,CASSLSGPGANVLTF
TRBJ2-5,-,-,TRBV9,TGTGCCAGCAGCCCTCGTGGGGGGGCTGAGACCCAGTACTTC,CASSPRGGAETQYF
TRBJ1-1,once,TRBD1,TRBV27,TGTGCCAGCAGTTTATCCCGGGACAGGGGGACTGAAGCTTTCTTT,CASSLSRDRGTEAFF
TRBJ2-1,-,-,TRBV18,TGTGCCAGCTCACCGAAACAGATAAACAATGAGCAGTTCTTC,CASSPKQINNEQFF
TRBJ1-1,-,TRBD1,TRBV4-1,TGCGCCAGCAGCCAAGGGACAGGGGTCTCGAGCACTGAAGCTTTCTTT,CASSQGTGVSSTEAFF
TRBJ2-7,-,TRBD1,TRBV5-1,TGCGCCAGCAGCTTCGGACAGGGGGCCCCATTTTACTCCTACGAGCAGTACTTC,CASSFGQGAPFYSYEQYF
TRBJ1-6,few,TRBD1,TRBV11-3,TGTGCCAGCAGCTTAGGACAGGGGGTGTACTCCTATAATTCACCCCTCCACTTT,CASSLGQGVYSYNSPLHF
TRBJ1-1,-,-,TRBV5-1,TGCGCCAGCAGCTTGGCGGTAGGGGGCACTGAAGCTTTCTTT,CASSLAVGGTEAFF
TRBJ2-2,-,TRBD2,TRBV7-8,TGTGCCAGCAGCTTGGGGGGACTAGCGCCCGGGGAGCTGTTTTTT,CASSLGGLAPGELFF